This note documents a single T cell receptor (beta chain) sequence. Losses at the gene ends were 4 bases for V and 4 bases for J; bases not matched to a gene: 5. CDR3 length: 15 amino acids. Germline V gene lookup returns CDR1 MGHRA and CDR2 YSYEKL. These data are taken from a study of shared clonotypes between healthy human individuals. For the study at large: Donor composition was a couple of women and three men, aged 18 to 49.

As defined, naive CD8 cells were CD45RO-negative and positively selected for CCR7, with terminally differentiated effector memory CD45RA+ cells excluded. Using immunoSEQ multiplex PCR, the repertoire was profiled, and TCRdb retains in-frame clones only, with some absent. The table has hundreds of thousands of clones, 95% to 98% seen once; the top ten hold 0.25% to 0.35%. The sample was naive CD8+ T cells sorted from blood. The V and J genes are TRBV4-1 and TRBJ2-7; 12 bases agree with TRBD2. The source is a man aged 30 to 45 in good health. CDR3 DNA sequence: TGCGCCAGCAGCCCCCTAGCGGGAGGGCTTTACGAGCAGTACTTC. It is translated as CASSPLAGGLYEQYF.